The clone carrying this T cell receptor beta chain showed up just a few times. This sample stems from a study of blood T cells in healthy people across ages. V was pared by 5 bases and J by 0 bases, with 11 bases between. The CDR3 sequence is 16 residues long. Combining a sample-barcoded 5' primer with a J-beta primer mix, a second PCR ran for roughly 6 to 12 cycles. A template-switch adaptor that had 12 random nucleotides put a tag on each cDNA molecule. TCRdb processed the 5' RACE reads anew with MiXCR; each CDR3 protein has one entry. This sample carries approximately 850,000 distinct CDR3 sequences, about 42% of them seen once, and the ten largest clones take approximately 19%. Sample donors were healthy Caucasian individuals that came from Russia, aged roughly 6 to 95. Every donor provided 7.5 to 10 milliliters of peripheral blood. No fewer than 6 micrograms of total RNA were isolated from every sample.

The source material was blood. The receptor comes from a man in his sixties in good health. The genes are TRBV12-3 or TRBV12-4 and TRBJ2-6, with D possibly being TRBD2 (5 bases). The CDR3 sequence is CASSPLGVSGANVLTF. CDR3 nucleotides: TGTGCCAGCAGTCCCCTCGGGGTCTCTGGGGCCAACGTCCTGACTTTC.